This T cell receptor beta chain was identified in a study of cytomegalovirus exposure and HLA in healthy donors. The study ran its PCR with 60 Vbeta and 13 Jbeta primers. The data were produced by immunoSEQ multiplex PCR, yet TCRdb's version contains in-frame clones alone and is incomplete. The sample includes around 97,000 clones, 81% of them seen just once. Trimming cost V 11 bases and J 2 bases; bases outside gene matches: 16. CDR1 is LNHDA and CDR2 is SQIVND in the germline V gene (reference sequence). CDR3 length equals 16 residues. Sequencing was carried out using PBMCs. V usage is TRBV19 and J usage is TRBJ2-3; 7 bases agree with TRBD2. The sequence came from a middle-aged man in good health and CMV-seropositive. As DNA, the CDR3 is TGTGCCGCCTCTGGGGGGGAGCAAAAGAACACAGATACGCAGTATTTT. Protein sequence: CAASGGEQKNTDTQYF.